Below, 2 T cell receptor beta chains from the same sample are listed, as sequenced in a study of naive and memory T cell subsets. Both TRBC1 and TRBC2 were covered by a beta constant-region primer of two equimolar oligonucleotides. TCRdb re-called the UMI-ligation and nested PCR reads with MiXCR, one entry per CDR3 protein. Counted here are 150,000 or so distinct CDR3 sequences, about 15% occurring once; the ten biggest clones make up around 0.14%. Sequencing was carried out using naive CD4+ T cells from blood. Receptor source: a human donor in good health.

The chain combines TRBV14 with TRBJ2-3; D gene ambiguous. Looked up from germline, CDR1 is SGHDN and CDR2 is FVKESK. Trimming removed 0 bases at V and 2 bases at J, with 9 bases between. The CDR3 is 15 residues long. The CDR3 bases are TGTGCCAGCAGCCAAGATCTCAAGCTCACAGATACGCAGTATTTT. Residues: CASSQDLKLTDTQYF.

This clonotype showed up just a few times. The chain employs TRBV14 and TRBJ2-4; 8 bases match TRBD2. The germline gives CDR1 SGHDN, CDR2 FVKESK. The CDR3 sequence is 15 residues long. With 0 bases clipped from V and 8 bases from J, the junction kept 6 bases outside the gene matches. The CDR3 loop is CASSQDSGRAHIQYF. The CDR3 DNA reads as TGTGCCAGCAGCCAAGATTCCGGGAGGGCCCACATTCAGTACTTC.